This T cell receptor (beta chain) was obtained from a study of beta chain features in type 1 diabetes. General study results and limits: In every one of the four CD4+ subsets, TCRB CDR3s were moderately but significantly shorter in Type 1 diabetes patients. Researchers could not determine here whether HLA type influences TCRB rearrangement. cDNA sequencing could over-represent cells with high TCR expression.

This clone showed up just a few times. The target antigen is unknown. The study reverse transcribed the entire isolated RNA, so it sequenced expressed TCRB transcripts. The method was immunoSEQ multiplex PCR; TCRdb's version includes in-frame clones alone and lacks a portion of them. The sample carries 400,000 to 450,000 clones, 11% to 15% recorded once. The V gene lost 4 bases and the J gene lost 1 base, with 6 bases spanning the gap. This CDR3 has 13 residues. Germline CDR1 is MGHDK and CDR2 is SYGVNS. The specimen was naive CD4+ T cells from blood. The chain couples TRBV25-1 to TRBJ2-3; D is unresolved. This TCR was recovered from a man aged 25 to 40 in good health. Here the CDR3 DNA reads TGTGCCAGCAGTGGATCGGGCACAGATACGCAGTATTTT. Its protein is CASSGSGTDTQYF.